The rows below give T cell receptor beta chains drawn from one sample of a study of identical twins. TCRdb ran MiXCR on the 5' RACE reads and lists one entry per CDR3 protein. The data hold fewer than 450,000 distinct CDR3 sequences, with about 10% observed a single time. The sequencing sample was made of naive T cells sorted from blood. The source is a woman aged 45-65 years in good health. The CDR3 runs from the conserved cysteine through the conserved F or W. Only some rows state a clone size, as once, few, many or a class for expanded clones.

v_call,clone_size,cdr3_length,j_call,cdr3_aa
TRBV6-1,.,13,TRBJ1-5,CASLGTGNQPQHF
TRBV7-2,many,12,TRBJ1-1,CASSLDWTEAFF
TRBV3-1,few,16,TRBJ2-7,CASSRPGLRTSYEQYF
TRBV24-1,few,16,TRBJ2-3,CATSDPPGTGTDTQYF
TRBV9,.,15,TRBJ1-1,CASSTRGQGEAEAFF
TRBV5-1,few,18,TRBJ2-7,CASSLGLAGLESTYEQYF
TRBV4-2,many,14,TRBJ2-2,CASSPGRHTGELFF
TRBV14,few,16,TRBJ2-5,CASSQARTGALGTQYF
TRBV25-1,few,13,TRBJ2-1,CATYGTLTYEQFF
TRBV5-1,few,14,TRBJ2-2,CASSNSEATGELFF
TRBV5-1,few,17,TRBJ2-1,CASSLALAGISYNEQFF
TRBV20-1,.,15,TRBJ2-1,CSARESGRRYNEQFF
TRBV24-1,many,16,TRBJ2-3,CATSDLTGTRADTQYF
TRBV29-1,many,12,TRBJ2-5,CSVREIGETQYF
TRBV6-5,.,16,TRBJ2-2,CASSYGPRELIGELFF
TRBV6-2/TRBV6-3,many,11,TRBJ2-1,CASGGGNEQFF
TRBV5-1,few,13,TRBJ1-6,CASRLYRASPLHF
TRBV3-1,few,14,TRBJ2-1,CASSLTSEYNEQFF
TRBV5-5,.,14,TRBJ1-1,CASSLTTLNTEAFF
TRBV24-1,many,14,TRBJ1-2,CAAGTGLSNYGYTF
TRBV11-2,.,14,TRBJ2-5,CASRRAGLLETQYF
TRBV5-6,few,15,TRBJ1-5,CASRRTGSGNQPQHF
TRBV14,.,18,TRBJ2-1,CASSQFTRGRQIHNEQFF
TRBV7-9,.,15,TRBJ2-7,CASISSLTPLYEQYF
TRBV20-1,.,16,TRBJ2-7,CSASGTSGRDSYEQYF
TRBV10-3,many,15,TRBJ2-2,CAISGRDDLTGELFF
TRBV5-1,few,16,TRBJ1-1,CASSPRTRLRGGEAFF
TRBV24-1,few,16,TRBJ2-1,CATSEPDRGSGNEQFF
TRBV5-1,few,16,TRBJ2-5,CASSLGLAGGRETQYF
TRBV12-3/TRBV12-4,.,15,TRBJ1-6,CASSFSGQGYSPLHF
TRBV12-3/TRBV12-4,many,15,TRBJ2-2,CASSLGAGSTGELFF
TRBV29-1,.,12,TRBJ2-7,CSVDWGDYEQYF
TRBV12-3/TRBV12-4,few,18,TRBJ1-3,CASSYNYPGTLSGNTIYF
TRBV4-1,few,14,TRBJ2-1,CASSQEPGREEQFF
TRBV20-1,few,15,TRBJ2-5,CSANRASTNQETQYF
TRBV7-3,few,15,TRBJ2-4,CASSLIGGAKNIQYF
TRBV19,.,17,TRBJ2-7,CASSIKRGGQLTYEQYF
TRBV20-1,.,12,TRBJ1-5,CSAHISNQPQHF
TRBV11-2,.,15,TRBJ1-3,CASSLVGFSGNTIYF
TRBV10-3,many,12,TRBJ1-5,CAISQGAGAQHF
TRBV19,.,15,TRBJ1-5,CASSIGTAINQPQHF